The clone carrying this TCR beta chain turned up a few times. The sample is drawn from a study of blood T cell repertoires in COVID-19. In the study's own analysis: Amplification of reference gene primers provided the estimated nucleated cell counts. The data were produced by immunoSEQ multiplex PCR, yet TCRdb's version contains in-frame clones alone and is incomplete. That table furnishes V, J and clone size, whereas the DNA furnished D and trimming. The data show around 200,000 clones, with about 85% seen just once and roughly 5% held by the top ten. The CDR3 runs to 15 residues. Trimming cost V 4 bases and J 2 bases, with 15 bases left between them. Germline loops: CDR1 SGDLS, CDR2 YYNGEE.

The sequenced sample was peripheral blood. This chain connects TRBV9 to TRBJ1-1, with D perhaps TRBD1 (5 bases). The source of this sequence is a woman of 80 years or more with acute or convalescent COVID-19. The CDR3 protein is CASSPGGSGNTEAFF. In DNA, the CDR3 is TGTGCCAGCAGCCCCGGGGGTTCAGGAAACACTGAAGCTTTCTTT. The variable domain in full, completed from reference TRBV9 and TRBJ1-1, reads DSGVTQTPKHLITATGQRVTLRCSPRSGDLSVYWYQQSLDQGLQFLIQYYNGEERAKGNILERFSAQQFPDLHSELNLSSLELGDSALYFCASSPGGSGNTEAFFGQGTRLTVV.